Listed here are 3 T cell receptor beta chains from one sample, sequenced in a study of long-term antiretroviral therapy in people with HIV. Researchers report immunoSEQ v3.0 was run at survey level. Sequencing used immunoSEQ multiplex PCR; TCRdb keeps in-frame clones, though not all of them. The top ten hold approximately 8.4% of the sample, which has approximately 35,000 clones, just under 80% seen once. Sample: unsorted PBMCs, taken 3.1 years after starting antiretroviral therapy. The receptors originated from a woman in her fifties or sixties with HIV.

This clone was counted between two and nine times. V gene TRBV10-3 combines with J gene TRBJ1-2, with TRBD1 identical over 10 bases. V was pared by 4 bases and J by 6 bases, with 2 bases of the junction left unmatched. This CDR3 comprises 13 residues. Germline V gene sequence: CDR1 ENHRY, CDR2 SYGVKD. CDR3 bases: TGTGCCATCAGTGGGACAGGGGGAAATGGCTACACCTTC. Its protein is CAISGTGGNGYTF.

The chain combines TRBV19 with TRBJ2-7; possibly TRBD1 for D (6 bases). This CDR3 has 14 amino acids. Germline V gene data show CDR1 as LNHDA and CDR2 as SQIVND (reference sequence). Between the trimmed V and J ends, which lost 11 bases and 0 bases, there was a span of 17 bases. CDR3: CASLLGDNSYEQYV. The CDR3 DNA reads as TGTGCCTCTCTACTCGGGGACAACTCCTACGAGCAGTACGTC.

This clone appeared a few times. The chain has TRBV7-9 and TRBJ1-2; TRBD1 might be the D (5 bases). V shed 4 bases and J shed 7 bases, with 19 bases lying between them. This CDR3 has 15 amino acids. The germline gives CDR1 SEHNR, CDR2 FQNEAQ (reference sequence). The chain's CDR3 is CASSSDARVLAGYTF. CDR3 DNA sequence: TGTGCCAGCAGCTCCGATGCCAGGGTGTTAGCTGGCTACACCTTC.